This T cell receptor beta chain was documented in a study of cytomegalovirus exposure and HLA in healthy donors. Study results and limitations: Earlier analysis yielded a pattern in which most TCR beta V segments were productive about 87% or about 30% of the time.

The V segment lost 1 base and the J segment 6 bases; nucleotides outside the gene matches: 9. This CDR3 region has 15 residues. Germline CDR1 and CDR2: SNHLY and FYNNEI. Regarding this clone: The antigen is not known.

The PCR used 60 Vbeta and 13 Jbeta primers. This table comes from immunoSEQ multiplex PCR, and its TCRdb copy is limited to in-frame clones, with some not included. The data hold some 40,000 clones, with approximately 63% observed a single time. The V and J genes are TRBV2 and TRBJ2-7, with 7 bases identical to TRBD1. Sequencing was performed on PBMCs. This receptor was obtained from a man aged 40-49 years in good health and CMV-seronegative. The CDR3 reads CASSEVLTGTGEQYF. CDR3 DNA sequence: TGTGCCAGCAGTGAAGTCCTGACAGGGACGGGCGAGCAGTACTTC.